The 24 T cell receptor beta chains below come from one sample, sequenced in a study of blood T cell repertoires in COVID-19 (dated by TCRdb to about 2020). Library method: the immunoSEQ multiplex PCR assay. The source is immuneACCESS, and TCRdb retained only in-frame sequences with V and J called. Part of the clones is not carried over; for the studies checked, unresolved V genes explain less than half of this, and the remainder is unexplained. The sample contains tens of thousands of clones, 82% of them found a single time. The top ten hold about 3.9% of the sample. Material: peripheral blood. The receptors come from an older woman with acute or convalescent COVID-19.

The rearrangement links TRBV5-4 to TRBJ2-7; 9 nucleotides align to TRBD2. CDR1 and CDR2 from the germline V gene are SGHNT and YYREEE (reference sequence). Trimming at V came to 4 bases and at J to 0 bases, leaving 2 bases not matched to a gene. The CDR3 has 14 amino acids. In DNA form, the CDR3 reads TGTGCCAGCAGCCCGGGACTAGCCTCCTACGAGCAGTACTTC. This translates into CASSPGLASYEQYF.

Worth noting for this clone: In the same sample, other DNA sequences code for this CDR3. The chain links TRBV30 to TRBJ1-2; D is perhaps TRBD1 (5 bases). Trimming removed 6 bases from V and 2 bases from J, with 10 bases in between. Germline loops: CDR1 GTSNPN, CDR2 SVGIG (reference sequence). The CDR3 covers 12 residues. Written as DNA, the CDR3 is TGTGCCTGCTCCCGGGGGAACTATGGCTACACCTTC. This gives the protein CACSRGNYGYTF.

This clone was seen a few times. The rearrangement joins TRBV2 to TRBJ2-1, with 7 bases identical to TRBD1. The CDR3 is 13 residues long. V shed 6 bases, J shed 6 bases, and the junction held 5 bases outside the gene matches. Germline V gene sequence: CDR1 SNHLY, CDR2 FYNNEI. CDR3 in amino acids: CASSPGTVNEQFF. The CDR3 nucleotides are TGTGCCAGCAGCCCTGGGACAGTCAATGAGCAGTTCTTC.

CDR3 nucleotide sequence: TGTGCCAGCTTGGACAGGGGGTTTAGAAACACCATATATTTT. Encoded protein: CASLDRGFRNTIYF. V is TRBV6-1 and J is TRBJ1-3, with 10 nucleotides matching TRBD1. V gave up 8 bases and J gave up 5 bases; unmatched junction bases: 6. This CDR3 has 14 residues. The germline CDR1 and CDR2 sequences are MNHNS and SASEGT.

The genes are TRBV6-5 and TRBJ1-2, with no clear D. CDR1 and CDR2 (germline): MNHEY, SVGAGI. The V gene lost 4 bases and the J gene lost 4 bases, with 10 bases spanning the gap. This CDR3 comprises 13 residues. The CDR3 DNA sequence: TGTGCCAGCAGTTCCAGACACGGCTATGGCTACACCTTC. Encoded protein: CASSSRHGYGYTF.

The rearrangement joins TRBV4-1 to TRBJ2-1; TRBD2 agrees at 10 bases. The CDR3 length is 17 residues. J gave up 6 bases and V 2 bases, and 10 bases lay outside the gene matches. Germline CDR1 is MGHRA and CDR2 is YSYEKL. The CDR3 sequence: CASSQTLAGEAGNEQFF. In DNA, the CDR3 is TGCGCCAGCAGCCAAACCCTAGCGGGAGAAGCGGGCAATGAGCAGTTCTTC.

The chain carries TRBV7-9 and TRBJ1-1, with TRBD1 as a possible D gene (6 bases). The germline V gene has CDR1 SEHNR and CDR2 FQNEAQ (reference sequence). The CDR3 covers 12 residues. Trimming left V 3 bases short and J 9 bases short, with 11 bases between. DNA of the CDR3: TGTGCCAGCAGCTTGCTAACAGGGAAAGCTTTCTTT. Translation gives CASSLLTGKAFF.

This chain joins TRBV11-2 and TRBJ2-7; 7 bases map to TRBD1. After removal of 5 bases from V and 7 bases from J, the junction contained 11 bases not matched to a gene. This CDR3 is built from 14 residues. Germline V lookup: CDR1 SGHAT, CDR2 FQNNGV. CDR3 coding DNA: TGTGCCAGCAGCCCCGGGACAGCCACGAGTGAGCAGTACTTC. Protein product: CASSPGTATSEQYF.

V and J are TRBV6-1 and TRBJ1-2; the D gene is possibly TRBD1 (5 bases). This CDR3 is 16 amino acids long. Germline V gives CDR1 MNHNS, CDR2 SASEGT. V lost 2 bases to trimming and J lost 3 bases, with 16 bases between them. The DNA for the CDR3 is TGTGCCAGCAGTGAAAGGCCCGAGAGCAGGGACTATGGCTACACCTTC. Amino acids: CASSERPESRDYGYTF.

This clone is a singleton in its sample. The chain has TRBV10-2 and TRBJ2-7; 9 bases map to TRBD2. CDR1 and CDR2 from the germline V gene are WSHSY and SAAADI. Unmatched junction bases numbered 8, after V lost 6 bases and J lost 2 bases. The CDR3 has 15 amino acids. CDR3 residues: CASRGTASGTYEQYF. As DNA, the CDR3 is TGCGCCAGCAGAGGGACGGCTAGCGGGACCTACGAGCAGTACTTC.

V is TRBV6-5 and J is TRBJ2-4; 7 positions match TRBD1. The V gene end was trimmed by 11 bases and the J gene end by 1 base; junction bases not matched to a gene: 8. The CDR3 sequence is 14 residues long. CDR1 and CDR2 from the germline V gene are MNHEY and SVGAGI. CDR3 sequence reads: CAVQGVRAKNIQYF. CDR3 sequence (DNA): TGTGCCGTCCAGGGGGTTAGGGCCAAAAACATTCAGTACTTC.

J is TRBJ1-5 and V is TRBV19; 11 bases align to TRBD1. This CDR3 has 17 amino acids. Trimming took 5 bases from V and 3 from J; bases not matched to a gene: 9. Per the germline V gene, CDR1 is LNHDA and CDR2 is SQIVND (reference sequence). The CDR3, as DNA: TGTGCCAGTAGTCCCCGGACAGGGGGCGTCGACAATCAGCCCCAGCATTTT. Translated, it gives CASSPRTGGVDNQPQHF.

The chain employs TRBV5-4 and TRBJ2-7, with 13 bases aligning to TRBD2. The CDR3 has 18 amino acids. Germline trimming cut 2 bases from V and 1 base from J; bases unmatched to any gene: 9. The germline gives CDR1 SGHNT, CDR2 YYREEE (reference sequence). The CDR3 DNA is TGTGCCAGCAGCTTACCGGGACTAGCGGGATTGTCGTCCTACGAGCAGTACTTC. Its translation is CASSLPGLAGLSSYEQYF.

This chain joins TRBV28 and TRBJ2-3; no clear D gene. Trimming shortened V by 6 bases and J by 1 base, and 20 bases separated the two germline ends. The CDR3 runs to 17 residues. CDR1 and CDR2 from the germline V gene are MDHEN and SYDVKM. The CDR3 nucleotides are TGTGCCAGCAGCTATTCCCGTGCTAGTTGGGGCACAGATACGCAGTATTTT. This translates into CASSYSRASWGTDTQYF. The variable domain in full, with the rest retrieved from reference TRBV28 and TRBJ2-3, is DVKVTQSSRYLVKRTGEKVFLECVQDMDHENMFWYRQDPGLGLRLIYFSYDVKMKEKGDIPEGYSVSREKKERFSLILESASTNQTSMYLCASSYSRASWGTDTQYFGPGTRLTVL.

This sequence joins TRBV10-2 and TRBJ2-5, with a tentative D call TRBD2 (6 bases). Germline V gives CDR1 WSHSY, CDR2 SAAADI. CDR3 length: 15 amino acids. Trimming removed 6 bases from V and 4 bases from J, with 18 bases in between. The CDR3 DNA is TGCGCCAGCAGCCTCGGGACTGGTGGTGGAGAGACCCAGTACTTC. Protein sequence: CASSLGTGGGETQYF.

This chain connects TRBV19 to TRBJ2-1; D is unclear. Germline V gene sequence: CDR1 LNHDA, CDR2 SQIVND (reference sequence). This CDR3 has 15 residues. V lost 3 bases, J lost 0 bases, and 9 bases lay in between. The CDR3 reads CASSISRSSYNEQFF. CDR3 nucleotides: TGTGCCAGTAGTATTTCCAGAAGCTCCTACAATGAGCAGTTCTTC.

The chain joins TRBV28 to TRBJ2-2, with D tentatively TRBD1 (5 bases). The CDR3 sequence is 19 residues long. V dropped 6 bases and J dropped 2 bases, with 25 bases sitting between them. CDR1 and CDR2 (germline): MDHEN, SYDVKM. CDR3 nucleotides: TGTGCCAGCAGCCTTCCCTCGGGCAGGGCCTTATTAAACACCGGGGAGCTGTTTTTT. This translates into CASSLPSGRALLNTGELFF.

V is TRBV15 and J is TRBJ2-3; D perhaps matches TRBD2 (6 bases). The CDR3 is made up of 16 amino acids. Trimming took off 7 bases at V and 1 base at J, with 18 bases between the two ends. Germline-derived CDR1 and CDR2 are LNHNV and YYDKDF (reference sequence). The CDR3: CATNPTGVARTDTQYF. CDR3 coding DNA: TGTGCCACCAACCCCACGGGGGTAGCTCGCACAGATACGCAGTATTTT. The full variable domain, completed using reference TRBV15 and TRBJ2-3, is DAMVIQNPRYQVTQFGKPVTLSCSQTLNHNVMYWYQQKSSQAPKLLFHYYDKDFNNEADTPDNFQSRRPNTSFCFLDIRSPGLGDTAMYLCATNPTGVARTDTQYFGPGTRLTVL.

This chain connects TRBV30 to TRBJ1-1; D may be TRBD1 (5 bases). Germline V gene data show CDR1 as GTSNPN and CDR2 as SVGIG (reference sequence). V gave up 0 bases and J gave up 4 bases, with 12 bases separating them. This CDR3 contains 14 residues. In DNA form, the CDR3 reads TGTGCCTGGAGTGTTGGAGGGGCGGCCACTGAAGCTTTCTTT. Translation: CAWSVGGAATEAFF.

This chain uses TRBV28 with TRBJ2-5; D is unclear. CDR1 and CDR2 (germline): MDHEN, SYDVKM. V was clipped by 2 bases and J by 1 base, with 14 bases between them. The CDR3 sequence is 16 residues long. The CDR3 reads CASSLETLISQETQYF. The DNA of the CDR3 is TGTGCCAGCAGTTTAGAGACATTGATCTCCCAAGAGACCCAGTACTTC.

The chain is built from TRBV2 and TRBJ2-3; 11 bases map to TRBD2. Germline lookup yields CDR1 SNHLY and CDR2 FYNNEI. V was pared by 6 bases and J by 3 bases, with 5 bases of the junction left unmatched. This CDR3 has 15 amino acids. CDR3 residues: CASSISGGATDTQYF. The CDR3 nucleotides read TGTGCCAGCAGCATTAGCGGGGGGGCAACAGATACGCAGTATTTT.

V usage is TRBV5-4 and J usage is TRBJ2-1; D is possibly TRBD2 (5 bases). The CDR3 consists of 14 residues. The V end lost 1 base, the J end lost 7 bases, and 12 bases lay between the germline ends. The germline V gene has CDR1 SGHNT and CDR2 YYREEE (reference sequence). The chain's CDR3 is CASSLTLAANEQFF. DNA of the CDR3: TGTGCCAGCAGCTTGACCCTAGCAGCAAATGAGCAGTTCTTC.

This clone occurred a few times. CDR3 loop: CASTPYMNTEAFF. The CDR3 DNA is TGTGCCAGTACCCCTTACATGAACACTGAAGCTTTCTTT. The chain couples TRBV19 to TRBJ1-1; D unresolved. Per germline, CDR1 LNHDA and CDR2 SQIVND (reference sequence). This CDR3 comprises 13 residues. V was shortened by 7 bases and J by 0 bases, with 9 bases between the two germline ends.

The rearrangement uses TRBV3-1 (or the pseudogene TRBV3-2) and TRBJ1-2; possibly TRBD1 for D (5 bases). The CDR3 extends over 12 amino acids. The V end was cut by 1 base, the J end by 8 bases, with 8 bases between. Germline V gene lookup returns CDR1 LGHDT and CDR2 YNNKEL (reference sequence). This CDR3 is CASSQAGYGYTF. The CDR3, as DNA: TGTGCCAGCAGCCAAGCAGGGTACGGCTACACCTTC.